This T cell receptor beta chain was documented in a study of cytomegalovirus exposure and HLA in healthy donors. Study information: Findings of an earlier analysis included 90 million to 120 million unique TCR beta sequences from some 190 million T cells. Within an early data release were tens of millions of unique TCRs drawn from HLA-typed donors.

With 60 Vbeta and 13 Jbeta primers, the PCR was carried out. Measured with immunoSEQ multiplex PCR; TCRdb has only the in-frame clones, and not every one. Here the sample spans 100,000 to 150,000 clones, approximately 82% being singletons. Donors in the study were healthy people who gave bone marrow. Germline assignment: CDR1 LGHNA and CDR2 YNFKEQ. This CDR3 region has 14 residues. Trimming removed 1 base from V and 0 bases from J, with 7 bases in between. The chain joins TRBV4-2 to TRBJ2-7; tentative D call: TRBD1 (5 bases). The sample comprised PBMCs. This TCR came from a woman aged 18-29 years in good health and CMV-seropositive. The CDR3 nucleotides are TGTGCCAGCAGCCAAGGGACACTCTCCTACGAGCAGTACTTC. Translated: CASSQGTLSYEQYF.